The clone carrying this T cell receptor (beta chain) was counted between two and nine times. The target antigen is unknown. The germline V and J ends were trimmed by 5 bases and 4 bases, with 14 bases remaining between them. Germline values: CDR1 LGHDT, CDR2 YNNKEL (reference sequence). The length of the CDR3 is 14 residues. Amplification of TCR alpha and beta CDR3 regions from RNA used iRepertoire nested multiplex PCR. Tissue mRNA or PBMC total RNA, roughly 100-400 ng, went into one-step reverse transcription and amplification. Using its own MiXCR run on the multiplex PCR reads, TCRdb lists one record per CDR3 protein. The sample records roughly 100,000 distinct CDR3 sequences, 25% to 30% being singletons. The data were obtained in a study of glioma-infiltrating T cells. Study-wide results and caveats: Only very few CDR3 sequences appeared in both tissue and blood. Non-neoplastic patients had below-expected tissue-blood divergence, while all gliomas exceeded expectation.

The sample comprised glioma tissue, nonneoplastic brain tissue, or PBMCs (not recorded which). The receptor was isolated from a human donor with low-grade glioma or glioblastoma, undergoing nonglioma brain surgery, or in good health (not recorded which). This chain joins TRBV3-1 and TRBJ1-1, with D perhaps TRBD1 (5 bases). The CDR3 coding sequence is TGTGCCAGCAGCGCCTTTGGACACCTCACTGAAGCTTTCTTT. Translation: CASSAFGHLTEAFF.